This TCR beta chain was captured by sequencing in a study of regulatory T cells in long-lasting Graves disease. Noted time point: newly diagnosed GD, antithyroid drugs for less than 3 months. The authors made the TCR library using RNA they extracted from PBMCs. To make TCR beta libraries, researchers used iRepertoire HTBI primers and Arm-PCR of CDR3 regions. TCRdb itself ran the multiplex PCR reads through MiXCR, one entry per CDR3 protein. The sample contains a few hundred thousand distinct CDR3 sequences, about 11% of which appear only once. About this clonotype: A much larger clone differs from this one at a single base, so this may be a read error.

Germline lookup yields CDR1 WSHSY and CDR2 SAAADI. CDR3 length: 14 residues. Trimming stripped 7 bases from V and 6 bases from J, with 15 bases between. These data also featured in a second study, about T cells in Graves' hyperthyroidism and ophthalmopathy. That paper states: The model anticipated ophthalmopathy a median around six months pre-onset.

This rearrangement joins TRBV10-2 to TRBJ1-4, with D possibly TRBD1 on 5 matching bases. The TCR originated in a woman aged 18-35 years with Graves disease. The specimen was peripheral blood mononuclear cells (PBMCs), collected at new diagnosis, from a patient treated with antithyroid drugs. The CDR3 sequence is CASNPGGGHEKLFF. In DNA, the CDR3 is TGCGCCAGCAACCCCGGGGGAGGTCATGAAAAACTGTTTTTT.